Sequencing of this T cell receptor beta chain was carried out in a study of technical replicates of blood from a handful of donors. TCRdb's table, derived via immunoSEQ multiplex PCR, lists solely in-frame clones and lacks some. The sample holds about 70,000 clones, around 97% seen once. This CDR3 contains 20 residues. The receptor's source is a human donor in good health. This chain connects TRBV21-1 to TRBJ1-5; whether TRBD1, the table's D call, matches the DNA was not checked. TRBV21-1 is a pseudogene segment. The sample consisted of T cells isolated from PBMCs. CDR3 sequence: CASSKSRDRGRFLRVQPQHF. The DNA for the CDR3 is TGTGCCAGCAGCAAAAGCCGGGACAGGGGGCGCTTCTTGAGAGTTCAGCCCCAGCATTTT.